This T cell receptor beta chain was captured by sequencing in a study of T cell repertoires in cytomegalovirus infection. Regarding the study as a whole: Frequencies of public TCR beta families were cumulated, and this identified carriers of CMV plus the relevant HLA.

This clonotype was seen repeatedly, ten times or more. Antigen: not known. TCRdb reprocessed the reads with MiXCR, giving one entry per CDR3 protein. The table shows about 230,000 distinct CDR3 sequences, with over 20% occurring only once. The material sequenced was CD8+ T cells from PBMCs. The clonotype comes from a human donor in good health (CMV status not recorded). Some clones in this sample may be carry-over from other donors' samples.

The CDR3 DNA is TGTGCCAGCAGCTCGGCCGCAGGGGGGGAGGAGTACGAGCAGTACTTC. Protein sequence: CASSSAAGGEEYEQYF. This rearrangement joins TRBV7-9 to TRBJ2-7; D may be TRBD1 or TRBD2 (7 bases each). V was cut by 4 bases and J by 4 bases, with 20 bases left in between. The CDR3 has 16 residues. CDR1 and CDR2 from the germline V gene are SEHNR and FQNEAQ (reference sequence). The full variable domain, with the rest looked up from reference TRBV7-9 and TRBJ2-7, is DTGVSQNPRHKITKRGQNVTFRCDPISEHNRLYWYRQTLGQGPEFLTYFQNEAQLEKSRLLSDRFSAERPKGSFSTLEIQRTEQGDSAMYLCASSSAAGGEEYEQYFGPGTRLTVT.